Below, 6 T cell receptor beta chains from the same sample are listed, as sequenced in a study of T cell responses to AZD1222 COVID-19 vaccine. The protocol was immunoSEQ multiplex PCR, while the TCRdb copy is restricted to in-frame clones and leaves out a portion. The profile covers 180,000 or so clones, with 92% appearing a single time and 1% to 1.5% taken by the ten largest. Specimen: peripheral blood, collected 28 days after the second AZD1222 dose. These receptors came from an adult who received the AZD1222 COVID-19 vaccine.

This clone has a single count. This chain connects TRBV6-5 to TRBJ1-1; TRBD1 agrees at 7 bases. The germline V gene has CDR1 MNHEY and CDR2 SVGAGI. The CDR3 totals 12 residues. V trimming: 7 bases; J trimming: 7 bases; junction bases outside the gene matches: 6. The CDR3 coding sequence is TGTGCCAGCAAGCAAGGGGGCCTTGAAGCTTTCTTT. Translated: CASKQGGLEAFF.

The chain recombines TRBV7-9 with TRBJ1-3; D is unclear. The ends were cut back, 1 base at V and 11 bases at J, with 9 bases in the middle. Germline loops: CDR1 SEHNR, CDR2 FQNEAQ (reference sequence). The CDR3 runs to 12 residues. As DNA, the CDR3 is TGTGCCAGCAGCTTAGAAGGGCGGCCCATATATTTT. Residues: CASSLEGRPIYF.

Only one count was recorded for this clone. The chain is built from TRBV5-1 and TRBJ1-2; TRBD1 agrees at 7 bases. Trimming took 4 bases from V and 2 from J; bases not matched to a gene: 5. This CDR3 region has 14 residues. Germline V gene sequence: CDR1 SGHRS, CDR2 YFSETQ. The CDR3 loop is CASSPGTANYGYTF. The CDR3 nucleotides read TGCGCCAGCAGCCCTGGGACAGCAAACTATGGCTACACCTTC.

The chain carries TRBV24-1 and TRBJ1-5; no clear D. Germline CDR1 is KGHDR and CDR2 is SFDVKD. The V and J ends lost 0 bases and 3 bases respectively, with 5 bases between them. The CDR3 has 14 amino acids. The CDR3 loop is CATSDLENNQPQHF. CDR3 nucleotides: TGTGCCACCAGTGATTTGGAAAACAATCAGCCCCAGCATTTT.

The chain links TRBV28 to TRBJ2-1; tentative D call: TRBD2 (7 bases). The V gene's germline CDR1 is MDHEN and CDR2 SYDVKM. The CDR3 contains 15 residues. V lost 3 bases to trimming and J lost 8 bases, with 17 bases between them. CDR3 bases: TGTGCCAGCAGTTTTGGGGGGGCGGGAGCCGATGAGCAGTTCTTC. It specifies CASSFGGAGADEQFF.

The chain has TRBV18 and TRBJ2-2; D tentatively fits TRBD1 or TRBD2 (6 bases each). Trimming removed 0 bases from V and 4 bases from J, with 15 bases in between. CDR3 size: 17 residues. Germline V gene data show CDR1 as KGHSH and CDR2 as LQKENI. DNA of the CDR3: TGTGCCAGCTCACCACCGTGGGCGGGACAACCCACCGGGGAGCTGTTTTTT. Residues: CASSPPWAGQPTGELFF.